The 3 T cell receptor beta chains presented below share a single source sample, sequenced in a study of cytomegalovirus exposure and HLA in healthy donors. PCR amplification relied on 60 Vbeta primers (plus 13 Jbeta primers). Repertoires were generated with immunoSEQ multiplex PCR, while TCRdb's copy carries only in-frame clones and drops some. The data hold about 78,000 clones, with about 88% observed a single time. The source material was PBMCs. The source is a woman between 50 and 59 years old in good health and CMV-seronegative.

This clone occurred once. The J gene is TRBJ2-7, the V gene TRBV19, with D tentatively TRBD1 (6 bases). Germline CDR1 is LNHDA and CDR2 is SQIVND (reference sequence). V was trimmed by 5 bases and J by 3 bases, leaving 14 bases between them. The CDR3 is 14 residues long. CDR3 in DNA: TGTGCCAGTAGTGAGACAACAGGGAGCTACGAGCAGTACGTC. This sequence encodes CASSETTGSYEQYV.

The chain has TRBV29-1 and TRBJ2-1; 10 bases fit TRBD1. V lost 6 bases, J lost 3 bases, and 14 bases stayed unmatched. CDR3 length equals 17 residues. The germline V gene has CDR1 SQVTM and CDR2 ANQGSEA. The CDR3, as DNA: TGCAGCGTCCAGGACCGGGACAGGGGTTGGGGCTACAATGAGCAGTTCTTC. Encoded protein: CSVQDRDRGWGYNEQFF.

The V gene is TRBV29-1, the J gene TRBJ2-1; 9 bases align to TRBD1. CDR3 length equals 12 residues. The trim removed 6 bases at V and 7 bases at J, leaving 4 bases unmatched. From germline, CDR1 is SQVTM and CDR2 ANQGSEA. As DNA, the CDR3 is TGCAGCGTAGACAGGGGGACGAATGAGCAGTTCTTC. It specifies CSVDRGTNEQFF.